Shown below are 29 T cell receptor beta chains from a single sample sequenced in a study of T cell responses to AZD1222 COVID-19 vaccine. Repertoires were generated with immunoSEQ multiplex PCR, while TCRdb's copy carries only in-frame clones and drops some. The data show 120,000 or so clones, about nine tenths seen once. Sample: peripheral blood, taken on day 0 of AZD1222 vaccination. Receptor source: an adult in good health.

The chain couples TRBV5-1 to TRBJ2-5; D is possibly TRBD1 (6 bases). V was cut by 0 bases and J by 0 bases, with 12 bases left in between. Germline CDR1 reads SGHRS; CDR2 reads YFSETQ. This CDR3 region has 16 residues. The CDR3: CASSLGAGQYQETQYF. The CDR3 nucleotides are TGCGCCAGCAGCTTGGGAGCAGGACAGTACCAAGAGACCCAGTACTTC.

Turning to this clone: Sequence at one end of the junction differs from germline and may be a read error. The chain joins TRBV7-2 to TRBJ1-1, with a possible D match to TRBD1 (6 bases). CDR3 length: 10 amino acids. Looked up from germline, CDR1 is SGHTA and CDR2 is FQGNSA. CDR3: CASSGTGLTF. CDR3 sequence (DNA): TGTGCCAGCAGCGGCACAGGGCTCACCTTT.

This chain links TRBV6-5 with TRBJ1-3; D remains ambiguous. V gave up 10 bases and J gave up 4 bases, with 8 bases separating them. CDR1 and CDR2 from the germline V gene are MNHEY and SVGAGI. The CDR3 covers 11 residues. This CDR3 reads CATTGGNTIYF. As DNA, the CDR3 is TGTGCCACAACTGGCGGAAACACCATATATTTT.

CDR3 sequence: CASSPSGGGSGEAFF. CDR3 DNA: TGTGCCAGCTCACCCTCGGGGGGGGGCTCGGGTGAAGCTTTCTTT. The rearrangement links TRBV18 to TRBJ1-1, with D maybe TRBD1 (6 bases). With 3 bases removed from V and 7 bases from J, the gap between germline ends came to 18 bases. Germline CDR1 is KGHSH and CDR2 is LQKENI. The CDR3 is made up of 15 amino acids. The whole variable domain, filled in from reference TRBV18 and TRBJ1-1, reads NAGVMQNPRHLVRRRGQEARLRCSPMKGHSHVYWYRQLPEEGLKFMVYLQKENIIDESGMPKERFSAEFPKEGPSILRIQQVVRGDSAAYFCASSPSGGGSGEAFFGQGTRLTVV.

The gene calls are TRBV30 and TRBJ1-5; no clear D. The CDR3 has 14 residues. Germline loops: CDR1 GTSNPN, CDR2 SVGIG (reference sequence). Trimming pared 0 bases from V and 0 bases from J, leaving 6 bases between. Here the CDR3 reads CAWSVTFSNQPQHF. The CDR3 region has the DNA TGTGCCTGGAGTGTAACCTTTAGCAATCAGCCCCAGCATTTT.

The gene calls are TRBV2 and TRBJ1-1; D is possibly TRBD1 (6 bases). Germline CDR1 reads SNHLY; CDR2 reads FYNNEI. The CDR3 covers 13 residues. V shed 10 bases and J shed 5 bases, with 17 bases lying between them. The DNA for the CDR3 is TGTGCCACCTCAAGGACAGAGGGGACTGAAGCTTTCTTT. Protein product: CATSRTEGTEAFF.

V is TRBV9 and J is TRBJ1-1, with 8 bases matching TRBD1. Germline lookup yields CDR1 SGDLS and CDR2 YYNGEE. V was pared by 0 bases and J by 5 bases, with 6 bases of the junction left unmatched. This CDR3 comprises 15 residues. CDR3 in DNA: TGTGCCAGCAGCGTAGGCGGACAGGGACGTACTGAAGCTTTCTTT. Translation gives CASSVGGQGRTEAFF.

J is TRBJ1-1 and V is TRBV7-9, with TRBD1 identical over 7 bases. The V and J ends lost 4 bases and 10 bases, in that order; junction bases with no gene match: 6. The CDR3 is made up of 12 amino acids. Germline values: CDR1 SEHNR, CDR2 FQNEAQ (reference sequence). CDR3 region: CASSSGGRGAFF. Here the CDR3 DNA reads TGTGCCAGCAGCTCAGGGGGGCGCGGAGCTTTCTTT.

The chain recombines TRBV28 with TRBJ1-1, with 8 bases identical to TRBD1. The CDR3 spans 15 residues. Per the germline V gene, CDR1 is MDHEN and CDR2 is SYDVKM. V shed 8 bases and J 1 base; nucleotides not matched to a gene: 9. CDR3 region: CASFSGGGRNTEAFF. In DNA, the CDR3 is TGTGCCAGCTTCTCAGGGGGCGGGAGGAACACTGAAGCTTTCTTT.

In this sample, this clone turned up once. The rearrangement links TRBV11-3 to TRBJ2-2, with D maybe TRBD1 (6 bases). CDR1 SGHNT and CDR2 YENEEA come from the germline V gene. V was cut by 4 bases and J by 5 bases, with 8 bases left in between. The CDR3 covers 13 residues. The CDR3 DNA follows: TGTGCCAGCAGCTCCAGGGGAACCGGGGAGCTGTTTTTT. This gives the protein CASSSRGTGELFF.

This clone was detected only a few times. The chain uses TRBV27 and TRBJ2-1, with TRBD2 matching 10 bases. CDR1 MNHEY and CDR2 SMNVEV come from the germline V gene (reference sequence). This CDR3 has 18 residues. With V trimmed by 2 bases and J by 4 bases, 11 bases remained unmatched. This CDR3 is CASSLRRLAGASYNEQFF. For the CDR3, the DNA is TGTGCCAGCAGTTTAAGGCGGCTAGCGGGGGCGTCGTACAATGAGCAGTTCTTC.

This clone was counted a single time. This chain connects TRBV7-9 to TRBJ1-1; D is unresolved. Trimming shortened V by 4 bases and J by 0 bases, and 18 bases separated the two germline ends. Germline values: CDR1 SEHNR, CDR2 FQNEAQ (reference sequence). The length of the CDR3 is 17 residues. As DNA, the CDR3 is TGTGCCAGCAGCTCCATCGTAACAGCCTATATGAACACTGAAGCTTTCTTT. It is translated as CASSSIVTAYMNTEAFF. Using reference TRBV7-9 and TRBJ1-1 for the parts outside the CDR3, the full variable domain is DTGVSQNPRHKITKRGQNVTFRCDPISEHNRLYWYRQTLGQGPEFLTYFQNEAQLEKSRLLSDRFSAERPKGSFSTLEIQRTEQGDSAMYLCASSSIVTAYMNTEAFFGQGTRLTVV.

This chain connects TRBV5-1 to TRBJ2-7; 9 bases line up with TRBD1. Germline CDR1 and CDR2: SGHRS and YFSETQ. The CDR3 extends over 16 amino acids. V lost 3 bases, J lost 3 bases, and 10 bases stayed unmatched. The CDR3, as DNA: TGCGCCAGCAGCTATAATCCGGGACAGGGTTTCTACGAGCAGTACTTC. Its translation is CASSYNPGQGFYEQYF.

The CDR3 sequence is CASSLSFGIRYGYTF. DNA for the CDR3: TGTGCCAGCAGTTTATCGTTTGGGATTCGCTATGGCTACACCTTC. This chain joins TRBV27 and TRBJ1-2; no reliable D call. Germline V gene lookup returns CDR1 MNHEY and CDR2 SMNVEV (reference sequence). This CDR3 comprises 15 residues. The V gene lost 0 bases and the J gene lost 4 bases, with 12 bases spanning the gap.

The chain uses TRBV28 and TRBJ1-2; D gene ambiguous. The CDR3 sequence is 12 residues long. CDR1 MDHEN and CDR2 SYDVKM come from the germline V gene. The V gene lost 7 bases and the J gene lost 2 bases, with 8 bases spanning the gap. The DNA of the CDR3 is TGTGCCAGCAATATGGGGAACTATGGCTACACCTTC. Its protein is CASNMGNYGYTF.

V gene TRBV7-5 combines with J gene TRBJ1-5; the D segment call TRBD1 is taken from the table without a DNA check. TRBV7-5 is a pseudogene locus. This CDR3 is 17 amino acids long. DNA of the CDR3: TGTGTCAGAAGCCCCTGGGGACAGATAACAAAAAATCAGCCCCAGCATTTT. This codes for CVRSPWGQITKNQPQHF.

J is TRBJ2-1 and V is TRBV19; possible D gene TRBD1, 6 bases. The V gene's germline CDR1 is LNHDA and CDR2 SQIVND (reference sequence). The CDR3 spans 15 residues. Deletions cut 5 bases from V and 5 bases from J, with 16 bases between. For the CDR3, the DNA is TGTGCCAGTAGTCGAGTTTCCGGGGACAACAATGAGCAGTTCTTC. This gives the protein CASSRVSGDNNEQFF.

The chain carries TRBV10-3 and TRBJ1-5; no clear D. CDR3 length: 12 amino acids. Germline CDR1 is ENHRY and CDR2 is SYGVKD. V was cut by 4 bases and J by 5 bases, with 6 bases left in between. In DNA form, the CDR3 reads TGTGCCATCAGTGCCGGGGATCAGCCCCAGCATTTT. Protein: CAISAGDQPQHF.

The chain links TRBV11-3 to TRBJ1-4; D is ambiguous. Trimming removed 4 bases at V and 5 bases at J, with 14 bases between. Germline loops: CDR1 SGHNT, CDR2 YENEEA. The CDR3 is 15 residues long. The CDR3 DNA follows: TGTGCCAGCAGCTCCCGCGGAGTGGGAAATGAAAAACTGTTTTTT. Protein product: CASSSRGVGNEKLFF.

This rearrangement joins TRBV15 to TRBJ1-4; D may be TRBD1 (5 bases). CDR3 length: 15 amino acids. V lost 1 base and J lost 8, with 14 bases in between. Germline values: CDR1 LNHNV, CDR2 YYDKDF (reference sequence). The CDR3 coding sequence is TGTGCCACCAGCAGAGTGTTAGGGGTAGGCGAAAAACTGTTTTTT. Protein: CATSRVLGVGEKLFF.

The J gene is TRBJ2-7, the V gene TRBV27; a possible D gene is TRBD2 (6 bases). CDR3 length equals 14 residues. Germline values: CDR1 MNHEY, CDR2 SMNVEV (reference sequence). The V and J ends lost 2 bases and 0 bases respectively, with 8 bases between them. The CDR3 loop is CASSLAGPSYEQYF. Written as DNA, the CDR3 is TGTGCCAGCAGTTTAGCGGGGCCCTCCTACGAGCAGTACTTC.

The chain employs TRBV5-4 and TRBJ1-4, with D maybe TRBD1 (5 bases). In germline, CDR1 is SGHNT, CDR2 YYREEE (reference sequence). This CDR3 region has 16 residues. Trimming took off 0 bases at V and 7 bases at J, with 16 bases between the two ends. This chain's CDR3 is CASSLGPRGAGEKLFF. The CDR3 DNA reads as TGTGCCAGCAGCTTGGGACCTCGCGGGGCGGGTGAAAAACTGTTTTTT.

The J gene is TRBJ1-1, the V gene TRBV19; tentative D call: TRBD1 (6 bases). The V gene's germline CDR1 is LNHDA and CDR2 SQIVND (reference sequence). CDR3 size: 15 residues. V was shortened by 4 bases and J by 0 bases, with 12 bases between the two germline ends. This CDR3 is CASSKPDRVNTEAFF. In DNA, the CDR3 is TGTGCCAGTAGTAAGCCGGACAGAGTGAACACTGAAGCTTTCTTT.

The chain is built from TRBV19 and TRBJ1-5, with 9 positions matching TRBD1. Germline CDR1 is LNHDA and CDR2 is SQIVND (reference sequence). J was trimmed by 7 bases and V by 6 bases; bases with no gene match: 7. This CDR3 region has 14 residues. CDR3 amino acids: CASRETGGGQPQHF. CDR3 sequence (DNA): TGTGCCAGTAGAGAGACAGGGGGAGGCCAGCCCCAGCATTTT.

Written as DNA, the CDR3 is TGTGCCAGCAGTGACCGGGACATAGAAAAACTGTTTTTT. Translating gives CASSDRDIEKLFF. This sequence joins TRBV28 and TRBJ1-4; D may be TRBD1 (6 bases). This CDR3 is built from 13 residues. Germline V CDR1 and CDR2: MDHEN, SYDVKM. V lost 5 bases and J lost 8, with 12 bases in between. Full variable domain (remainder filled in from reference TRBV28 and TRBJ1-4): DVKVTQSSRYLVKRTGEKVFLECVQDMDHENMFWYRQDPGLGLRLIYFSYDVKMKEKGDIPEGYSVSREKKERFSLILESASTNQTSMYLCASSDRDIEKLFFGSGTQLSVL.

This clone was detected a few times. This sequence joins TRBV18 and TRBJ2-7; a possible D gene is TRBD1 (6 bases). Trimming removed 4 bases from V and 5 bases from J, with 9 bases in between. Germline loops: CDR1 KGHSH, CDR2 LQKENI. The CDR3 extends over 12 amino acids. The CDR3 nucleotides are TGTGCCAGCTCACAACAGGGCAACGAGCAGTACTTC. The encoded protein is CASSQQGNEQYF.

The chain combines TRBV28 with TRBJ2-7; TRBD1 matches at 8 bases. The CDR3 covers 15 residues. The V and J ends lost 2 bases and 0 bases, in that order; junction bases with no gene match: 3. Germline loops: CDR1 MDHEN, CDR2 SYDVKM. The CDR3 sequence is CASSLAGGDSYEQYF. The CDR3 bases are TGTGCCAGCAGTTTAGCAGGGGGCGACTCCTACGAGCAGTACTTC.

The V gene is TRBV3-1 (or the pseudogene TRBV3-2), the J gene TRBJ2-1; maybe TRBD2 (7 bases). The V end lost 0 bases, the J end lost 4 bases, and 13 bases lay between the germline ends. The CDR3 has 16 amino acids. Per the germline V gene, CDR1 is LGHDT and CDR2 is YNNKEL (reference sequence). The CDR3 loop is CASSQDLRGTYNEQFF. In DNA, the CDR3 is TGTGCCAGCAGCCAAGATTTGCGGGGGACATACAATGAGCAGTTCTTC.

This chain joins TRBV7-8 and TRBJ1-6; TRBD1 is a possible D gene (6 bases). This CDR3 spans 14 amino acids. CDR1 SGHVS and CDR2 FQNEAQ come from the germline V gene. V lost 5 bases, J lost 8 bases, and 13 bases lay in between. The CDR3 region has the DNA TGTGCCAGCAGCCCCGGGGACAAGTATTCACCCCTCCACTTT. Protein product: CASSPGDKYSPLHF.